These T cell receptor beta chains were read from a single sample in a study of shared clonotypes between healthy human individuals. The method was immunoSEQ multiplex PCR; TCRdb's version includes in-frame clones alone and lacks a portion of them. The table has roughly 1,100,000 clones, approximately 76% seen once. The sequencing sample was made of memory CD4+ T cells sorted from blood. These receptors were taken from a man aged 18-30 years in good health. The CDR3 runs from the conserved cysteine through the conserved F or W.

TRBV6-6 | CASRPRGATNEKLFF
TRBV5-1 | CASRLRPTSGSPTSYNEQFF
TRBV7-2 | CASSVRGGGETQYF
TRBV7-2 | CASSAGGSLQGEQFF
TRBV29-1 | CSGVLAGGSTDTQYF
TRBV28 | CASSPSAGGAETQYF
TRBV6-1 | CASNTGRLKHTEAFF
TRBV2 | CASSGASGGNTGELFF
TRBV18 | CASSPSSGGAGYGYTF
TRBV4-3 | CASSQDIGAYGYTF
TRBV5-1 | CASSWGRVATNEKLFF
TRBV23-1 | CATAGHLNTEAFF
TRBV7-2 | CASSLYFLAAQETQYF
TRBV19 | CASSIGTGVGKNYGYTF
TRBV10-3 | CATGTSGFQETQYF
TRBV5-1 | CASSLEGRGYGYTF
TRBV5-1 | CASSSGTALMGYTF
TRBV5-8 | CATPRGAFF
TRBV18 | CASPLAGPTNTGELFF
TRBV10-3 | CAISESVSTDTQYF
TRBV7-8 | CASSLTGSSGETQYF
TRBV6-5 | CASKTGIYGYTF
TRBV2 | CASRTPGQGSYVQYF
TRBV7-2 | CASSLGGRGSGNTIYF
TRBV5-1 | CASSLGSGETQYF
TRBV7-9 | CASSSGQGADQPQHF
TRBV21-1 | CASSVIDRQNTEAFF
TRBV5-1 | CASMNTGRLGEQFF
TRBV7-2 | CASSQSRGGETQYF
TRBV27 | CASSFSSGVQETQYF
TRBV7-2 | CASSLMLLAGANEQFF
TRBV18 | CASSPRLQGLSSNYGYTF
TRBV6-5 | CASRPGLATYEQYF
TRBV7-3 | CASSLGTAASPLHF
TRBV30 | CAWGRDSITSGANVLTF
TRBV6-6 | CASSNRGEKLFF
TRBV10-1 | CASSEHLESPLHF
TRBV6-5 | CASSYSIQGASYEQYF
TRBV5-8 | CASSLGDRDGSPLHF
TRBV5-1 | CASSLDRAVNEKLFF
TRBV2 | CASMGQGVETQYF
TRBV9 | CASSRAGHTDTQYF
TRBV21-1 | CASSKVWVSRYEQYF
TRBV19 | CASSIESSGRGELFF
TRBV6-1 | CASTNQWYEQYF
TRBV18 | CASSPGTGKEQYF
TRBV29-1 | CSVTGVAGSETQYF
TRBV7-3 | CASSQNRAGVDYGYTF
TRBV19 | CASSDLNNSPLHF
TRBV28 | CASSLKAGQGSQPQHF
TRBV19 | CASSITGGATGELFF
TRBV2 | CASARRGSYEQYF
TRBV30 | CAWSAGSSNQPQHF
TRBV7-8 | CASSTWDRGSNEQFF